The 4 T cell receptor beta chains listed next were all sequenced from one sample in a study of neurological immune-mediated disorders. Each CDR3 protein gets one entry after TCRdb re-called the 5' RACE reads with MiXCR. The sample holds some 78,000 distinct CDR3 sequences, roughly 4.7% seen once. Input material: PBMCs. These receptors all come from a woman in her 30s with multiple sclerosis.

Many counts were recorded for this clonotype. V is TRBV12-3 or TRBV12-4 and J is TRBJ2-7; D gene uncertain. Trimming stripped 0 bases from V and 5 bases from J, with 8 bases between. CDR3 length equals 13 residues. The CDR3 protein is CASSLAVTDEQYF. For the CDR3, the DNA is TGTGCCAGCAGTTTAGCGGTCACAGACGAGCAGTACTTC.

This clonotype was seen at least ten times. This chain joins TRBV5-1 and TRBJ1-2, with D uncertain. Germline assignment: CDR1 SGHRS and CDR2 YFSETQ. The CDR3 is 13 residues long. Trimming removed 4 bases from V and 0 bases from J, with 7 bases in between. The CDR3: CASSVGTNYGYTF. The CDR3 DNA is TGCGCCAGCAGCGTCGGGACTAACTATGGCTACACCTTC.

This clonotype was detected ten times or more. This sequence joins TRBV5-1 and TRBJ2-6, with D unclear. This CDR3 has 15 amino acids. Germline values: CDR1 SGHRS, CDR2 YFSETQ. V lost 4 bases, J lost 0 bases, and 8 bases lay in between. Here the CDR3 DNA reads TGCGCCAGCAGCGACAAGGCCTCTGGGGCCAACGTCCTGACTTTC. Translating it yields CASSDKASGANVLTF.

The chain is built from TRBV20-1 and TRBJ2-1; 12 bases fit TRBD1. The CDR3 consists of 17 residues. V dropped 6 bases and J dropped 5; count of bases not matched to a gene: 14. From germline, CDR1 is DFQATT and CDR2 SNEGSKA (reference sequence). In nucleotides, the CDR3 is TGCAGTGCGAGGGACAGGGGGCGCCGGTGGATGAACAATGAGCAGTTCTTC. The encoded protein is CSARDRGRRWMNNEQFF.